The 28 T cell receptor beta chains in this list originate from one sample, sequenced in a study of cytomegalovirus exposure and HLA in healthy donors. 60 Vbeta and 13 Jbeta primers were used in PCR. Assay: immunoSEQ multiplex PCR; the TCRdb copy retains only in-frame clones and omits some. The sample yields approximately 190,000 clones, roughly 68% seen once. The source material was PBMCs. The receptors come from a man in his forties in good health and CMV-seropositive.

The rearrangement links TRBV10-3 to TRBJ1-5, with 10 bases matching TRBD1. V trimming: 3 bases; J trimming: 4 bases; junction bases outside the gene matches: 6. Germline lookup yields CDR1 ENHRY and CDR2 SYGVKD. CDR3 size: 16 residues. CDR3 sequence reads: CAISDPTGGKNQPQHF. The CDR3, as DNA: TGTGCCATCAGTGACCCGACAGGGGGCAAAAATCAGCCCCAGCATTTT.

The rearrangement joins TRBV4-1 to TRBJ2-3; perhaps TRBD2 as D (6 bases). The germline V gene encodes CDR1 MGHRA and CDR2 YSYEKL. Trimming pared 2 bases from V and 6 bases from J, leaving 15 bases between. The length of the CDR3 is 15 residues. CDR3 coding DNA: TGCGCCAGCAGCCAACCCGGACTTGGGGGGGATACGCAGTATTTT. This encodes CASSQPGLGGDTQYF.

The V and J genes are TRBV7-2 and TRBJ1-2; a possible D gene is TRBD1 (5 bases). V lost 5 bases to trimming and J lost 4 bases, with 14 bases between them. The CDR3 covers 14 residues. Germline CDR1 is SGHTA and CDR2 is FQGNSA. The CDR3 is CASSPAGGPYGYTF. The CDR3 DNA reads TGTGCCAGCAGCCCCGCGGGGGGACCCTATGGCTACACCTTC.

This chain uses TRBV6-4 with TRBJ1-5; TRBD1 aligns across 9 bases. The CDR3 spans 16 residues. Trimming at V came to 8 bases and at J to 1 base, leaving 9 bases not matched to a gene. Germline loops: CDR1 MRHNA, CDR2 SNTAGT. The CDR3 nucleotides read TGTGCCAGCCGGGAGACAGGGGGGAGAAGCAATCAGCCCCAGCATTTT. It translates to CASRETGGRSNQPQHF.

The chain has TRBV7-2 and TRBJ1-4; D may be TRBD1 (5 bases). Trimming took 6 bases from V and 2 from J, leaving 13 bases between them. CDR3 size: 15 residues. Germline V lookup: CDR1 SGHTA, CDR2 FQGNSA. The CDR3 nucleotides are TGTGCCAGCAGTTTCCCAGGGTACACTAATGAAAAACTGTTTTTT. Protein: CASSFPGYTNEKLFF.

The V call is TRBV19, the J call TRBJ1-5, with 9 bases aligning to TRBD1. The CDR3 extends over 15 amino acids. Germline V gene sequence: CDR1 LNHDA, CDR2 SQIVND (reference sequence). V trimming: 5 bases; J trimming: 5 bases; junction bases outside the gene matches: 7. The CDR3 is CASSLRDRDDQPQHF. The CDR3 region has the DNA TGTGCCAGTAGTCTGCGGGACAGGGATGATCAGCCCCAGCATTTT.

For the CDR3, the DNA is TGTGCCAGCAGGGCCGGGACAGGCAATTCCTACGAGCAGTACTTC. It encodes CASRAGTGNSYEQYF. The chain recombines TRBV5-4 with TRBJ2-7; 8 bases are shared with TRBD1. Germline V gene data show CDR1 as SGHNT and CDR2 as YYREEE (reference sequence). V lost 5 bases, J lost 1 base, and 8 bases stayed unmatched. The CDR3 contains 15 residues.

The CDR3 reads CASQGYYGYTF. CDR3 nucleotides: TGTGCCAGCCAGGGTTACTATGGCTACACCTTC. The chain joins TRBV6-1 to TRBJ1-2, with D possibly being TRBD1 (5 bases). The V gene's germline CDR1 is MNHNS and CDR2 SASEGT. V lost 8 bases, J lost 3 bases, and 7 bases lay in between. The CDR3 is made up of 11 amino acids.

This rearrangement joins TRBV28 to TRBJ2-5; 13 nucleotides line up with TRBD2. Per germline, CDR1 MDHEN and CDR2 SYDVKM. Germline trimming cut 6 bases from V and 5 bases from J; bases unmatched to any gene: 9. The CDR3 covers 16 residues. The CDR3 protein is CASSPTSGGYKETQYF. In nucleotides, the CDR3 is TGTGCCAGCAGCCCGACTAGCGGGGGGTATAAGGAGACCCAGTACTTC.

About this clone: The junction shows a germline mismatch at one end, possibly a read error. The chain couples TRBV6-5 to TRBJ1-1; D is undetermined. The germline CDR1 and CDR2 sequences are MNHEY and SVGAGI. This CDR3 region has 13 residues. CDR3: CASSRFKDTEAFF. The CDR3 region has the DNA TGTGCCAGCAGTCGATTTAAAGACACTGAAGCCTTCTTT.

The chain combines TRBV6-1 with TRBJ1-1; D remains unclear. Between the trimmed V and J ends, which lost 7 bases and 9 bases, there was a span of 9 bases. The germline V gene encodes CDR1 MNHNS and CDR2 SASEGT. This CDR3 has 10 amino acids. The CDR3 reads CASIARKAFF. The CDR3 coding sequence is TGTGCCAGCATCGCTAGGAAAGCTTTCTTT.

This clone was counted only a few times. Additional DNA sequences in this sample encode the identical CDR3. The J gene is TRBJ1-1, the V gene TRBV6-1, with 7 nucleotides matching TRBD1. This CDR3 has 12 residues. Germline trimming cut 5 bases from V and 11 bases from J; bases unmatched to any gene: 8. The V gene's germline CDR1 is MNHNS and CDR2 SASEGT. CDR3 in DNA: TGTGCCAGCAGTCGGACAGGATCCGGGGCTTTCTTT. Translated, it gives CASSRTGSGAFF.

This clone was recorded once. This chain joins TRBV10-3 and TRBJ1-1, with D unresolved. Germline V lookup: CDR1 ENHRY, CDR2 SYGVKD. Trimming left V 7 bases short and J 2 bases short, with 14 bases between. CDR3 length: 14 amino acids. CDR3 sequence reads: CAIKEGDINTEAFF. CDR3 bases: TGTGCCATCAAGGAGGGAGACATTAACACTGAAGCTTTCTTT.

This rearrangement joins TRBV29-1 to TRBJ2-1, with D possibly being TRBD1 (5 bases). Germline V gene data show CDR1 as SQVTM and CDR2 as ANQGSEA. The length of the CDR3 is 17 residues. Between the trimmed V and J ends, which lost 6 bases and 10 bases, there was a span of 31 bases. The CDR3, as DNA: TGCAGCGTCCTGGGGCGGTGGGCACCCCCAAATAAACGCGAGCAGTTCTTC. It specifies CSVLGRWAPPNKREQFF.

V is TRBV7-9 and J is TRBJ2-3, with a possible D match to TRBD1 (5 bases). From germline, CDR1 is SEHNR and CDR2 FQNEAQ (reference sequence). V lost 5 bases and J lost 6, with 24 bases in between. The CDR3 spans 17 residues. The CDR3 reads CASSTQLSGLRTDTQYF. The CDR3, as DNA: TGTGCCAGCAGCACCCAACTTTCAGGGTTGAGGACGGATACGCAGTATTTT.

CDR3 region: CATQRGPNQETQYF. In DNA, the CDR3 is TGCGCCACCCAGCGGGGGCCTAATCAAGAGACCCAGTACTTC. The chain couples TRBV5-1 to TRBJ2-5; the match to TRBD2 covers 8 bases. The CDR3 consists of 14 residues. V lost 9 bases, J lost 2 bases, and 9 bases stayed unmatched. Germline CDR1 is SGHRS and CDR2 is YFSETQ. Combining the CDR3 with reference TRBV5-1 and TRBJ2-5 gives the whole variable domain KAGVTQTPRYLIKTRGQQVTLSCSPISGHRSVSWYQQTPGQGLQFLFEYFSETQRNKGNFPGRFSGRQFSNSRSEMNVSTLELGDSALYLCATQRGPNQETQYFGPGTRLLVL.

In regard to this clone: Germline and junction disagree at one end, which may indicate a read error. This specimen includes other DNA sequences encoding the same CDR3. CDR3 sequence (DNA): TGTGCCAGCAGCGAGGACAGGGTAGGCACTGAGGCTTTCTTT. It codes for CASSEDRVGTEAFF. The chain links TRBV9 to TRBJ1-1; 8 positions agree with TRBD1. Germline V CDR1 and CDR2: SGDLS, YYNGEE. There are 14 residues in the CDR3.

The chain employs TRBV29-1 and TRBJ1-2; D not certain. The V gene's germline CDR1 is SQVTM and CDR2 ANQGSEA. Trimming took 7 bases from V and 7 from J, leaving 25 bases between them. The CDR3 covers 15 residues. Here the CDR3 reads CSARTVSGREGGYTF. The CDR3 DNA is TGCAGCGCTCGTACAGTATCGGGTAGGGAGGGTGGCTACACCTTC.

Worth noting for this clone: This same CDR3 is encoded by further DNA sequences in the sample. The CDR3 nucleotides are TGTGCCAGCAGCCCACAGGGGGGTACTAACTATGGCTACACCTTC. Translating it yields CASSPQGGTNYGYTF. The rearrangement links TRBV9 to TRBJ1-2; 8 nucleotides line up with TRBD1. J gave up 0 bases and V 4 bases, and 5 bases lay outside the gene matches. Germline CDR1 is SGDLS and CDR2 is YYNGEE. The CDR3 extends over 15 amino acids.

The chain links TRBV19 to TRBJ2-5, with a weak D call TRBD1 (5 bases). With 5 bases removed from V and 4 bases from J, the gap between germline ends came to 20 bases. The CDR3 loop spans 16 amino acids. Germline CDR1 reads LNHDA; CDR2 reads SQIVND (reference sequence). The CDR3 here is CASSSSLGAVRETQYF. The CDR3 DNA reads as TGTGCCAGTAGTTCCTCTCTTGGGGCCGTAAGAGAGACCCAGTACTTC.

Only a few counts were recorded for this clone. The CDR3 DNA reads TGTGCCAGCAGCCCCACCCCGGACACCTACTCTGGGGCCAACGTCCTGACTTTC. Protein: CASSPTPDTYSGANVLTF. The chain is built from TRBV4-2 and TRBJ2-6, with D possibly being TRBD1 (5 bases). The germline V gene encodes CDR1 LGHNA and CDR2 YNFKEQ. V lost 4 bases to trimming and J lost 0 bases, with 16 bases between them. The CDR3 is 18 amino acids.

The J gene is TRBJ1-1, the V gene TRBV29-1, with D hard to call. In germline, CDR1 is SQVTM, CDR2 ANQGSEA. The CDR3 contains 14 residues. V shed 6 bases and J shed 4 bases, with 18 bases lying between them. The CDR3 loop is CSVSPFRESTEAFF. DNA for the CDR3: TGCAGCGTCTCCCCTTTCCGGGAGTCCACTGAAGCTTTCTTT.

The chain combines TRBV6-6 with TRBJ1-2, with 10 positions matching TRBD1. The CDR3 length is 14 residues. V lost 5 bases, J lost 6 bases, and 6 bases stayed unmatched. Germline-derived CDR1 and CDR2 are MNHNY and SVGAGI (reference sequence). The chain's CDR3 is CASSTTGGAHGYTF. CDR3 sequence (DNA): TGTGCCAGCAGTACGACAGGGGGCGCACATGGCTACACCTTC.

This clone was detected a few times. The chain links TRBV29-1 to TRBJ1-2; TRBD1 matches at 9 bases. CDR3 length: 11 amino acids. V lost 5 bases, J lost 8 bases, and 3 bases stayed unmatched. Germline CDR1 reads SQVTM; CDR2 reads ANQGSEA. CDR3 residues: CSVHTGGGYTF. CDR3 coding DNA: TGCAGCGTTCATACAGGGGGCGGCTACACCTTC.

The rearrangement links TRBV29-1 to TRBJ2-2; 7 nucleotides agree with TRBD1. V gave up 7 bases and J gave up 2 bases; unmatched junction bases: 13. Germline CDR1 SQVTM, CDR2 ANQGSEA. The CDR3 loop spans 16 amino acids. CDR3 DNA: TGCAGCGCGAACGATGCCGGGACAGTTAACACCGGGGAGCTGTTTTTT. Translating it yields CSANDAGTVNTGELFF.

The V gene is TRBV19, the J gene TRBJ1-2; D call uncertain. The CDR3 totals 10 residues. V shed 6 bases and J shed 8 bases, with 7 bases lying between them. Germline V gene data show CDR1 as LNHDA and CDR2 as SQIVND (reference sequence). The CDR3 loop reads CASRSYGYTF. The DNA of the CDR3 is TGTGCCAGTAGGTCCTACGGCTACACCTTC.

The chain combines TRBV27 with TRBJ1-6; D is undetermined. The germline gives CDR1 MNHEY, CDR2 SMNVEV (reference sequence). The CDR3 totals 14 residues. Trimming shortened V by 3 bases and J by 10 bases, and 13 bases separated the two germline ends. The CDR3 is CASSFLRGGSPLHF. In DNA, the CDR3 is TGTGCCAGCAGTTTTTTACGGGGTGGGTCACCCCTCCACTTT.

J is TRBJ1-2 and V is TRBV6-6, with D uncertain. The V and J ends lost 2 bases and 3 bases respectively, with 7 bases between them. CDR1 and CDR2 from the germline V gene are MNHNY and SVGAGI (reference sequence). The CDR3 contains 13 residues. CDR3 bases: TGTGCCAGCAGTTACAACAGATACTATGGCTACACCTTC. Its protein product is CASSYNRYYGYTF.